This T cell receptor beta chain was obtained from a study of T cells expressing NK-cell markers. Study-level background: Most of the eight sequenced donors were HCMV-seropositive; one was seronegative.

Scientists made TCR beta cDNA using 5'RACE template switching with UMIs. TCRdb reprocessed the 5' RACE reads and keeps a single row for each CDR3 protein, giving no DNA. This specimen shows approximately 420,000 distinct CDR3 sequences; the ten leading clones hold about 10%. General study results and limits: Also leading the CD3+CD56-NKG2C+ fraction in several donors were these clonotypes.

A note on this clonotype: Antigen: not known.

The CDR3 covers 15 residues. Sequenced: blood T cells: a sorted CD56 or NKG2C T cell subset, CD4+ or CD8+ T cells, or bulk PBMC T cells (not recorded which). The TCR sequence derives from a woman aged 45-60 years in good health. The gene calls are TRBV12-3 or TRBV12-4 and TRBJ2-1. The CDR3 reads CASSLVPVSYNEQFF.